The 8 T cell receptor beta chains below come from one sample, sequenced in a study of cytomegalovirus exposure and HLA in healthy donors. PCR used 60 Vbeta primers and 13 Jbeta primers. Here immunoSEQ multiplex PCR was the method, and the copy in TCRdb shows in-frame clones only, minus some. There are 80,000 to 100,000 clones in the sample; about three quarters occur only once, and approximately 1.3% lies in the top ten. Source material: PBMCs. Receptors originate from a man aged 35 to 55 in good health and CMV-seronegative.

This chain links TRBV15 with TRBJ1-6; the D is unclear. V shed 2 bases and J shed 7 bases, with 3 bases lying between them. Germline V gene data show CDR1 as LNHNV and CDR2 as YYDKDF (reference sequence). This CDR3 region has 12 residues. CDR3 region: CATSRSNSPLHF. The CDR3, as DNA: TGTGCCACCAGCAGATCAAATTCACCCCTCCACTTT.

This clone occurred once. The chain links TRBV2 to TRBJ1-5; D gene unclear. The germline gives CDR1 SNHLY, CDR2 FYNNEI. The CDR3 contains 14 residues. V was shortened by 7 bases and J by 0 bases, with 10 bases between the two germline ends. As DNA, the CDR3 is TGTGCCAGCACGCCGTACGGTAGCAATCAGCCCCAGCATTTT. Its translation: CASTPYGSNQPQHF. Variable domain in full (rest from reference TRBV2 and TRBJ1-5): EPEVTQTPSHQVTQMGQEVILRCVPISNHLYFYWYRQILGQKVEFLVSFYNNEISEKSEIFDDQFSVERPDGSNFTLKIRSTKLEDSAMYFCASTPYGSNQPQHFGDGTRLSIL.

The rearrangement links TRBV7-6 to TRBJ2-1, with D tentatively TRBD2 (7 bases). The V end lost 4 bases, the J end lost 8 bases, and 21 bases lay between the germline ends. This CDR3 region has 16 residues. CDR1 SGHVS and CDR2 FNYEAQ come from the germline V gene. DNA for the CDR3: TGTGCCAGCAGCTCTAGAGGAGGGGGGGGTTTCGATGAGCAGTTCTTC. This codes for CASSSRGGGGFDEQFF.

The rearrangement joins TRBV5-1 to TRBJ2-2; TRBD1 aligns across 8 bases. This CDR3 is 16 amino acids long. After removal of 4 bases from V and 8 bases from J, the junction contained 13 bases not matched to a gene. Germline CDR1 is SGHRS and CDR2 is YFSETQ. DNA of the CDR3: TGCGCCAGCAGCCCCTCGTTGGACAGGGTGCGGGGGGAGCTGTTTTTT. Its translation is CASSPSLDRVRGELFF.

The chain joins TRBV5-1 to TRBJ2-1, with D possibly being TRBD2 (5 bases). V lost 1 base and J lost 5, with 13 bases in between. Per the germline V gene, CDR1 is SGHRS and CDR2 is YFSETQ. There are 15 residues in the CDR3. The CDR3 protein is CASSLRAAGNNEQFF. CDR3 sequence (DNA): TGCGCCAGCAGCTTGCGTGCGGCGGGCAACAATGAGCAGTTCTTC.

The chain employs TRBV7-8 and TRBJ2-1, with D possibly being TRBD2 (6 bases). The CDR3 runs 14 residues. Trimming left V 6 bases short and J 0 bases short, with 9 bases between. Germline V gene lookup returns CDR1 SGHVS and CDR2 FQNEAQ. The CDR3 DNA reads as TGTGCCAGCAGGGGACTGAGCTCCTACAATGAGCAGTTCTTC. Translated, it gives CASRGLSSYNEQFF. The variable domain in full, completed from reference TRBV7-8 and TRBJ2-1, reads GAGVSQSPRYKVAKRGQDVALRCDPISGHVSLFWYQQALGQGPEFLTYFQNEAQLDKSGLPSDRFFAERPEGSVSTLKIQRTQQEDSAVYLCASRGLSSYNEQFFGPGTRLTVL.

The chain links TRBV5-4 to TRBJ2-5, with 7 bases identical to TRBD1. The CDR3 loop spans 14 amino acids. Germline V lookup: CDR1 SGHNT, CDR2 YYREEE (reference sequence). Trimming cost V 5 bases and J 3 bases; bases outside gene matches: 7. Written as DNA, the CDR3 is TGTGCCAGCAGTCGTGGGACAGACGAAGAGACCCAGTACTTC. It specifies CASSRGTDEETQYF.

The V call is TRBV2, the J call TRBJ1-2; 8 bases agree with TRBD1. CDR1 and CDR2 (germline): SNHLY, FYNNEI. The length of the CDR3 is 14 residues. The V gene end was trimmed by 5 bases and the J gene end by 8 bases; junction bases not matched to a gene: 10. Here the CDR3 DNA reads TGTGCCAGCAGTATACAGGGGGGGGCGGGCGGCTACACCTTC. This sequence encodes CASSIQGGAGGYTF.